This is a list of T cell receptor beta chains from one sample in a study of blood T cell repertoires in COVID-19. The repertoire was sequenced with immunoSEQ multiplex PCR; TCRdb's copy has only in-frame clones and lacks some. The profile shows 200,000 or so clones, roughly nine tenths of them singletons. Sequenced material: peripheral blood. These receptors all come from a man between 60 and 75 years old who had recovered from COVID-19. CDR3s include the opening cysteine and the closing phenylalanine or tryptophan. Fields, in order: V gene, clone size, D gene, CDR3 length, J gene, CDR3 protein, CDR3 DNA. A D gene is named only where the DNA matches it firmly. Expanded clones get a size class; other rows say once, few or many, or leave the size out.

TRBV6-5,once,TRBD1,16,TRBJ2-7,CASSFFRDRDSYEQYF,TGTGCCAGCAGTTTCTTCCGGGACAGGGACTCCTACGAGCAGTACTTC
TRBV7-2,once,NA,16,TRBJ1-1,CASSLARPGRNTEAFF,TGTGCCAGCAGCTTAGCGAGGCCCGGTCGAAACACTGAAGCTTTCTTT
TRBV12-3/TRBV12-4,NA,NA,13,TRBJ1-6,CASSSRGNSPLHF,TGTGCCAGCAGTTCCCGGGGTAATTCACCCCTCCACTTT
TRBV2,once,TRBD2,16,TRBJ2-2,CASSERGRAGTGELFF,TGTGCCAGCAGTGAACGCGGGAGGGCCGGAACCGGGGAGCTGTTTTTT
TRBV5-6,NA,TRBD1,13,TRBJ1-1,CASSPQDRAEAFF,TGTGCCAGCAGCCCCCAAGACAGGGCTGAAGCTTTCTTT
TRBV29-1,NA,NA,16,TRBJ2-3,CSVETSGRRITDTQYF,TGCAGCGTTGAGACCTCCGGACGGAGGATCACAGATACGCAGTATTTT
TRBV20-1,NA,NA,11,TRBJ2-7,CSAKSGPEQYF,TGCAGTGCAAAAAGCGGCCCCGAGCAGTACTTC
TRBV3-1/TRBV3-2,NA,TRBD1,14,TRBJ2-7,CASSPLGGEYEQYF,TGTGCCAGCAGCCCTTTAGGGGGCGAATACGAGCAGTACTTC
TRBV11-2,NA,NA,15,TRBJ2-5,CASSLRNLARETQYF,TGTGCCAGCAGCTTAAGAAATCTAGCCCGCGAGACCCAGTACTTC
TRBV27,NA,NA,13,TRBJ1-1,CASSFARQTEAFF,TGTGCCAGCAGTTTCGCGCGGCAGACTGAAGCTTTCTTT
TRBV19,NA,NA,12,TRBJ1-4,CASNSGGEKLFF,TGTGCCAGTAACAGCGGAGGAGAAAAACTGTTTTTT